What follows describes a single T cell receptor (beta chain). Its cognate antigen is unknown. Libraries were prepared by immunoSEQ multiplex PCR; TCRdb keeps only in-frame clonotypes and omits some of them. Of over 60,000 clones listed, 70% to 75% are singletons. ViraFEST expansion of antigen-specific CD4+ T cells with viral peptide pools preceded sequencing. On roughly day 10 of culture, CD4+ T cells were separated out. Participants were given two doses of BNT162b2 or mRNA-1273 vaccine. Half-medium replacement with IL-2 medium occurred on days 3 and 7. The sample comes from a study of vaccination effects on CD4 cells after COVID-19. Study results and limitations: Few convalescent patients and no early post-infection timepoints were included in the study. Clones arising from infection and from vaccination showed marked clonal contraction late after vaccination.

Germline V gives CDR1 SGDLS, CDR2 YYNGEE. CDR3 length equals 17 residues. V shed 1 base and J shed 1 base, with 15 bases lying between them. Source: CD4+ T cells from PBMCs cultured with HCoV-229E spike peptides, taken after COVID-19 vaccination. The chain is built from TRBV9 and TRBJ1-3, with D possibly TRBD1 on 6 matching bases. This clonotype was obtained from a human donor who received a COVID-19 vaccine. CDR3 coding DNA: TGTGCCAGCAGCGTAACTGCGGCAGGGGCTTCTGGAAACACCATATATTTT. This codes for CASSVTAAGASGNTIYF.